Listed here are 30 T cell receptor beta chains from one sample, sequenced in a study of cytomegalovirus exposure and HLA in healthy donors listed by TCRdb under 2017. The library relied on the immunoSEQ multiplex PCR assay. The multiplex PCR relied on a mix of 60 forward primers for TCR Vbeta segments and 13 reverse primers for TCR Jbeta segments. TCRdb took this table from immuneACCESS and kept in-frame rearrangements with V and J called. Such tables lack part of the clones; where checked against another copy, unresolved V genes explain under half of the gap, and the rest is unexplained. The sample table lists about 130,000 clones, 65% to 90% of them with a count of one. The top ten constitute 0.7% of the sample. The sample taken for sequencing was PBMCs. These receptors were taken from a man between 18 and 29 years old in good health and CMV-seronegative.

The genes are TRBV9 and TRBJ2-1, with D perhaps matching TRBD1 (6 bases). The CDR3 runs 16 residues. From germline, CDR1 is SGDLS and CDR2 YYNGEE. The V end lost 4 bases, the J end lost 8 bases, and 22 bases lay between the germline ends. The CDR3 here is CASSPVTQGKDYEQFF. In DNA form, the CDR3 reads TGTGCCAGCAGCCCAGTTACTCAGGGGAAGGATTATGAGCAGTTCTTC.

CDR3 DNA sequence: TGTGCCTGGAGCCAGGCCAGGAGGGGTTATGGCTACACCTTC. Translated, it gives CAWSQARRGYGYTF. V gene TRBV30 combines with J gene TRBJ1-2, with a possible D match to TRBD1 (5 bases). V lost 3 bases and J lost 5, with 16 bases in between. Germline CDR1 is GTSNPN and CDR2 is SVGIG (reference sequence). The CDR3 length is 14 residues.

This chain uses TRBV30 with TRBJ1-1; 7 bases align to TRBD1. This CDR3 is built from 13 residues. Germline lookup yields CDR1 GTSNPN and CDR2 SVGIG (reference sequence). Unmatched junction bases numbered 3, after V lost 4 bases and J lost 1 base. The CDR3 DNA is TGTGCCTGGACCCGGACAGGGAACACTGAAGCTTTCTTT. Protein sequence: CAWTRTGNTEAFF.

J is TRBJ2-3 and V is TRBV6-4, with 9 bases fitting TRBD2. The CDR3 length is 14 residues. Germline-derived CDR1 and CDR2 are MRHNA and SNTAGT. The trim removed 2 bases at V and 5 bases at J, leaving 2 bases unmatched. CDR3 region: CASSDAGGQDTQYF. Here the CDR3 DNA reads TGTGCCAGCAGTGACGCGGGGGGGCAAGATACGCAGTATTTT.

The chain recombines TRBV10-3 with TRBJ2-1; D might be TRBD1 (7 bases). V lost 2 bases to trimming and J lost 12 bases, with 23 bases between them. Germline V gives CDR1 ENHRY, CDR2 SYGVKD. The CDR3 is 16 amino acids. This CDR3 is CAISERGAGGTIGQFF. CDR3 coding DNA: TGTGCCATCAGTGAGAGGGGGGCAGGGGGTACAATTGGGCAGTTCTTC.

The count of this clone is one. The V gene is TRBV15, the J gene TRBJ1-2, with D unclear. The CDR3 is made up of 13 amino acids. Trimming cost V 3 bases and J 4 bases, with 9 bases left between them. The V gene's germline CDR1 is LNHNV and CDR2 YYDKDF (reference sequence). Here the CDR3 DNA reads TGTGCCACCAGCAGCCATGGCTCCTATGGCTACACCTTC. Amino acid sequence: CATSSHGSYGYTF.

The chain is built from TRBV7-6 and TRBJ1-4; the D is unclear. The CDR3 spans 16 residues. Looked up from germline, CDR1 is SGHVS and CDR2 is FNYEAQ. V gave up 1 base and J gave up 2 bases, with 11 bases separating them. This CDR3 reads CASSLDLSATNEKLFF. The CDR3 coding sequence is TGTGCCAGCAGCTTAGATTTGAGCGCCACTAATGAAAAACTGTTTTTT.

Remarks on this clone: In the same sample, other DNA sequences code for this CDR3. The gene calls are TRBV5-1 and TRBJ2-1, with D hard to call. V lost 3 bases and J lost 6, with 4 bases in between. Germline V gene data show CDR1 as SGHRS and CDR2 as YFSETQ. The CDR3 is made up of 11 amino acids. The CDR3 region has the DNA TGCGCCAGCAGCTCGAGCAATGAGCAGTTCTTC. It encodes CASSSSNEQFF.

The sample holds a few counts of this clone. J is TRBJ2-7 and V is TRBV4-1; 7 bases align to TRBD1. With 0 bases clipped from V and 3 bases from J, the junction kept 5 bases outside the gene matches. Germline lookup yields CDR1 MGHRA and CDR2 YSYEKL. The CDR3 extends over 15 amino acids. The CDR3: CASSQDPGQSYEQYF. In DNA form, the CDR3 reads TGCGCCAGCAGCCAAGACCCGGGACAGAGCTACGAGCAGTACTTC.

This clone occurred a few times. V and J are TRBV10-2 and TRBJ2-5; D call uncertain. There are 14 residues in the CDR3. V shed 4 bases and J shed 1 base, with 10 bases lying between them. CDR1 WSHSY and CDR2 SAAADI come from the germline V gene. This CDR3 is CASSVSSLQETQYF. The CDR3, as DNA: TGCGCCAGCAGTGTGAGTAGTCTCCAAGAGACCCAGTACTTC.

For the CDR3, the DNA is TGTGCCAGCTCATCCACGCGGACAGGGGATCGGGGGCAGCCCCAGCATTTT. It codes for CASSSTRTGDRGQPQHF. The chain recombines TRBV18 with TRBJ1-5; the match to TRBD1 covers 9 bases. CDR3 length: 17 amino acids. V was clipped by 5 bases and J by 7 bases; unmatched bases: 15. Germline V lookup: CDR1 KGHSH, CDR2 LQKENI.

The chain couples TRBV6-6 to TRBJ2-7; 7 nucleotides line up with TRBD1. CDR1 is MNHNY, CDR2 SVGAGI, per germline (reference sequence). V trimming: 10 bases; J trimming: 7 bases; junction bases outside the gene matches: 16. This CDR3 is built from 14 residues. The CDR3 here is CATLGRDSDQEQYF. The CDR3 DNA is TGTGCCACCTTAGGCAGGGACAGTGATCAGGAGCAGTACTTC.

The V and J genes are TRBV11-2 and TRBJ1-2, with D perhaps matching TRBD1 (6 bases). The CDR3 extends over 15 amino acids. V was pared by 6 bases and J by 4 bases, with 18 bases between. Per germline, CDR1 SGHAT and CDR2 FQNNGV. This CDR3 reads CASSRLSRGFYGYTF. The CDR3 bases are TGTGCCAGCAGTCGATTAAGCAGGGGCTTCTATGGCTACACCTTC.

The chain couples TRBV5-1 to TRBJ2-7; D might be TRBD1 (5 bases). There are 13 residues in the CDR3. Looked up from germline, CDR1 is SGHRS and CDR2 is YFSETQ. The ends were cut back, 0 bases at V and 7 bases at J, with 11 bases in the middle. In DNA, the CDR3 is TGCGCCAGCAGCTTGGCAGGGATGGGGGAGCAGTACTTC. It yields the protein CASSLAGMGEQYF.

The gene calls are TRBV7-9 and TRBJ1-4, with TRBD1 matching over 12 bases. Per germline, CDR1 SEHNR and CDR2 FQNEAQ (reference sequence). This CDR3 comprises 17 residues. The V gene end was trimmed by 4 bases and the J gene end by 7 bases; junction bases not matched to a gene: 10. The CDR3 bases are TGTGCCAGCAGCTACTCCGGGACAGGGGGCAGGAGTGAAAAACTGTTTTTT. Amino acids: CASSYSGTGGRSEKLFF.

CDR3 bases: TGTGCCAGCAGCGTAGGAGCTGGCAATCAGCCCCAGCATTTT. Protein product: CASSVGAGNQPQHF. The V and J genes are TRBV9 and TRBJ1-5; D call uncertain. Trimming stripped 0 bases from V and 2 bases from J, with 6 bases between. Germline assignment: CDR1 SGDLS and CDR2 YYNGEE. The CDR3 consists of 14 residues.

CDR3 coding DNA: TGCAGCGTTGAAAGGGGAATAGGTGTAGAGACCCAGTACTTC. This sequence encodes CSVERGIGVETQYF. The chain combines TRBV29-1 with TRBJ2-5, with D tentatively TRBD1 (5 bases). The CDR3 totals 14 residues. Deletions cut 2 bases from V and 4 bases from J, with 14 bases between. Germline assignment: CDR1 SQVTM and CDR2 ANQGSEA.

This clone has a handful of counts. The V call is TRBV9, the J call TRBJ2-1, with 9 bases lining up with TRBD2. The CDR3 spans 15 residues. The germline gives CDR1 SGDLS, CDR2 YYNGEE. Trimming at V came to 0 bases and at J to 7 bases, leaving 5 bases not matched to a gene. The CDR3 DNA sequence: TGTGCCAGCAGCGTAGTGGCGGGGGGGCCTAATGAGCAGTTCTTC. This encodes CASSVVAGGPNEQFF.

This clone has only a few counts. The rearrangement joins TRBV4-2 to TRBJ2-7; D remains unclear. CDR1 is LGHNA and CDR2 is YNFKEQ in the germline V gene. V was pared by 0 bases and J by 7 bases, with 7 bases between. The CDR3 has 12 amino acids. The CDR3 loop reads CASSQDLQEQYF. CDR3 bases: TGTGCCAGCAGCCAAGATCTCCAGGAGCAGTACTTC.

The chain uses TRBV4-3 and TRBJ1-1; the D gene is possibly TRBD1 (5 bases). CDR1 and CDR2 from the germline V gene are LGHNA and YSLEER. There are 15 residues in the CDR3. Trimming shortened V by 1 base and J by 3 bases, and 12 bases separated the two germline ends. CDR3 DNA sequence: TGCGCCAGCAGCCAAGGGGGCTGGGTCGACACTGAAGCTTTCTTT. Translating gives CASSQGGWVDTEAFF.

The chain couples TRBV18 to TRBJ1-5; 8 bases match TRBD1. Trimming removed 8 bases from V and 3 bases from J; junction bases left unmatched: 6. Germline-derived CDR1 and CDR2 are KGHSH and LQKENI. This CDR3 is built from 14 residues. The CDR3 bases are TGTGCCAGCGGGCAGGGGGCTTACAATCAGCCCCAGCATTTT. As protein: CASGQGAYNQPQHF.

The rearrangement uses TRBV2 and TRBJ2-3; 9 bases are a match to TRBD2. After removal of 2 bases from V and 1 base from J, the junction contained 4 bases not matched to a gene. Germline values: CDR1 SNHLY, CDR2 FYNNEI. This CDR3 has 16 residues. As DNA, the CDR3 is TGTGCCAGCAGTGAAATCCTAGCGGGGCGCACAGATACGCAGTATTTT. Translating gives CASSEILAGRTDTQYF.

This chain joins TRBV7-2 and TRBJ1-6; 9 nucleotides line up with TRBD1. Per the germline V gene, CDR1 is SGHTA and CDR2 is FQGNSA. The CDR3 contains 12 residues. The V and J ends lost 10 bases and 10 bases, in that order; junction bases with no gene match: 5. CDR3: CATTGGISPLHF. In nucleotides, the CDR3 is TGTGCCACGACAGGGGGAATCTCACCCCTCCACTTT.

The chain is built from TRBV7-9 and TRBJ2-7, with unresolved D. V gave up 2 bases and J gave up 2 bases, with 4 bases separating them. CDR3 length: 12 residues. Germline CDR1 and CDR2: SEHNR and FQNEAQ (reference sequence). The CDR3 region has the DNA TGTGCCAGCAGCTTATCTACCTACGAGCAGTACTTC. Its translation: CASSLSTYEQYF.

This clone was found a few times. The rearrangement links TRBV5-6 to TRBJ1-5; D perhaps matches TRBD1 (5 bases). The CDR3 covers 15 residues. V was pared by 3 bases and J by 0 bases, with 10 bases between. Germline V CDR1 and CDR2: SGHDT, YYEEEE. The CDR3 reads CASSSGTYSNQPQHF. The CDR3 DNA sequence: TGTGCCAGCAGCTCCGGGACTTATAGCAATCAGCCCCAGCATTTT.

The chain uses TRBV14 and TRBJ1-6; TRBD1 agrees at 9 bases. With V trimmed by 4 bases and J by 10 bases, 8 bases remained unmatched. The CDR3 is 15 residues long. CDR1 is SGHDN and CDR2 is FVKESK in the germline V gene. Written as DNA, the CDR3 is TGTGCCAGCAGCCTTACAGGGGGCATAGGGTCACCCCTCCACTTT. Translating gives CASSLTGGIGSPLHF.

The chain employs TRBV9 and TRBJ1-5; D ambiguous. Germline V gene lookup returns CDR1 SGDLS and CDR2 YYNGEE. This CDR3 comprises 14 residues. V was cut by 0 bases and J by 1 base, with 5 bases left in between. This CDR3 reads CASSVGVSNQPQHF. As DNA, the CDR3 is TGTGCCAGCAGCGTAGGCGTCAGCAATCAGCCCCAGCATTTT.

The chain has TRBV10-1 and TRBJ1-6; D not certain. Trimming pared 2 bases from V and 10 bases from J, leaving 18 bases between. Germline V gives CDR1 WNHNN, CDR2 SYGVQD (reference sequence). CDR3 length: 16 residues. CDR3 loop: CASSEGRRVRESPLHF. DNA of the CDR3: TGCGCCAGCAGTGAGGGGAGACGGGTGAGAGAGTCACCCCTCCACTTT.

The chain links TRBV5-1 to TRBJ2-7; TRBD2 matches 13 bases. Germline V lookup: CDR1 SGHRS, CDR2 YFSETQ. This CDR3 contains 15 residues. Trimming cost V 0 bases and J 4 bases; bases outside gene matches: 1. The CDR3 DNA reads as TGCGCCAGCAGCTTGGCGGGACTAGCGGGGTACGAGCAGTACTTC. This codes for CASSLAGLAGYEQYF.

This clone was seen only once. J is TRBJ1-6 and V is TRBV18, with no clear D. Germline assignment: CDR1 KGHSH and CDR2 LQKENI. The CDR3 contains 15 residues. Trimming stripped 5 bases from V and 6 bases from J, with 14 bases between. CDR3 sequence: CASSTDRSPNSPLHF. The CDR3 region has the DNA TGTGCCAGCTCAACAGACCGGTCCCCTAATTCACCCCTCCACTTT.